A single sample is the source of the 20 T cell receptor beta chains below, sequenced in a study of T cells in Graves' hyperthyroidism and ophthalmopathy (dated by TCRdb to the late 2010s). The library was made by multiplex PCR. The sequencing machine was an Illumina HiSeq 2000. Amplification of TCR beta CDR3 regions was carried out from RNA transcripts. The first round of RT-PCR for the TCR CDR3 was performed with the HTBI primer set and the Qiagen OneStep RT-PCR kit. TCRdb reworked the public reads: Q25 trimming with fastp, MiXCR clone assembly, productive beta chains retained. Here each entry gathers all rows of one CDR3 protein and keeps the most common genes and DNA. Across this sample there are some 690,000 distinct CDR3 sequences, with 15% to 20% seen only once. 15% to 17% of the sample rests with the top ten. Sequenced input: blood. Receptors were obtained from a man aged 50 to 60 with Graves' hyperthyroidism.

This clonotype has a count of ten or more. CDR3 sequence (DNA): TGCAGTGCTAGAGGATCCCGGGGAAACGCCTACGAGCAGTACTTC. Translating gives CSARGSRGNAYEQYF. This chain joins TRBV20-1 and TRBJ2-7, with TRBD2 as a possible D gene (5 bases). Trimming stripped 1 base from V and 2 bases from J, with 15 bases between. The CDR3 spans 15 residues. The germline V gene has CDR1 DFQATT and CDR2 SNEGSKA (reference sequence).

This clonotype was recorded at least ten times. The chain recombines TRBV28 with TRBJ1-1; D remains unclear. Germline assignment: CDR1 MDHEN and CDR2 SYDVKM. V lost 7 bases and J 4 bases, leaving 19 bases between the germline ends. The CDR3 runs to 15 residues. The CDR3 DNA reads TGTGCCAGCACCAAAAACTCCGGGGTCTTCACTGAAGCTTTCTTT. It translates to CASTKNSGVFTEAFF.

There are a few counts of this clonotype. DNA for the CDR3: TGCGCCAGCAGCCAACCTCCGGACAGTTCGAACACTGAAGCTTTCTTT. It yields the protein CASSQPPDSSNTEAFF. This sequence joins TRBV4-1 and TRBJ1-1; possible D gene TRBD1, 6 bases. Trimming stripped 2 bases from V and 1 base from J, with 14 bases between. The CDR3 is made up of 16 amino acids. Germline V CDR1 and CDR2: MGHRA, YSYEKL.

This clonotype has ten or more counts. V usage is TRBV5-5 and J usage is TRBJ2-5, with a possible D match to TRBD1 (6 bases). The CDR3 spans 15 residues. CDR1 and CDR2 (germline): SGHKS, YYEKEE (reference sequence). V lost 0 bases and J 1 base, leaving 10 bases between the germline ends. CDR3 nucleotide sequence: TGTGCCAGCAGCTTGGCCAGGGGAACCCAAGAGACCCAGTACTTC. It translates to CASSLARGTQETQYF.

The rearrangement uses TRBV6-1 and TRBJ1-6; D is perhaps TRBD1 (5 bases). The germline V gene encodes CDR1 MNHNS and CDR2 SASEGT. The CDR3 is 13 residues long. The V gene lost 3 bases and the J gene lost 7 bases, with 7 bases spanning the gap. The CDR3 is CASSDGQNSPLHF. CDR3 coding DNA: TGTGCCAGCAGTGACGGACAAAATTCACCCCTCCACTTT.

CDR3 bases: TGCAGCGCCCGAGGACAGGGGGCCGCAACAGATACGCAGTATTTT. Translated: CSARGQGAATDTQYF. The V call is TRBV29-1, the J call TRBJ2-3, with 11 bases identical to TRBD1. Germline trimming cut 7 bases from V and 3 bases from J; bases unmatched to any gene: 9. This CDR3 spans 15 amino acids. The germline V gene encodes CDR1 SQVTM and CDR2 ANQGSEA.

V and J are TRBV28 and TRBJ1-5; 11 nucleotides agree with TRBD1. V lost 2 bases to trimming and J lost 0 bases; unmatched junction nucleotides: 12. Germline V lookup: CDR1 MDHEN, CDR2 SYDVKM. The CDR3 sequence is 20 residues long. This CDR3 is CASSLDPRTGGRGSNQPQHF. The CDR3 DNA sequence: TGTGCCAGCAGTTTAGACCCCCGGACAGGGGGCAGAGGTAGCAATCAGCCCCAGCATTTT.

To note about this clonotype: An end of the junction does not agree with germline; a read error may underlie this. CDR3 region: CASSPREGETEQYF. Written as DNA, the CDR3 is TGTGCCAGCTCCCCACGAGAGGGAGAAACCGAGCAGTACTTC. The V and J genes are TRBV18 and TRBJ2-7, with D perhaps matching TRBD2 (5 bases). This CDR3 has 14 amino acids. Germline CDR1 reads KGHSH; CDR2 reads LQKENI.

The CDR3 DNA is TGTGCCAGTAGTATGACTAGCGGCTACGAGCAGTACTTC. Translation: CASSMTSGYEQYF. The chain employs TRBV19 and TRBJ2-7, with 9 nucleotides matching TRBD2. The CDR3 is 13 residues long. V gave up 3 bases and J gave up 3 bases; unmatched junction bases: 0. The germline CDR1 and CDR2 sequences are LNHDA and SQIVND (reference sequence).

The V and J genes are TRBV28 and TRBJ1-1; the D is unclear. The V and J ends lost 2 bases and 1 base respectively, with 11 bases between them. Looked up from germline, CDR1 is MDHEN and CDR2 is SYDVKM. CDR3 size: 15 residues. In DNA, the CDR3 is TGTGCCAGCAGTTTAACGTCAGGCGGGAACACTGAAGCTTTCTTT. Protein: CASSLTSGGNTEAFF.

There are a few counts of this clonotype. J is TRBJ1-3 and V is TRBV12-3 or TRBV12-4; D gene uncertain. Trimming took 2 bases from V and 2 from J, leaving 13 bases between them. CDR3 size: 16 residues. CDR3 nucleotide sequence: TGTGCCAGCAGTTTATCTGGGGATATTACTGGAAACACCATATATTTT. Translated, it gives CASSLSGDITGNTIYF.

The chain uses TRBV6-5 and TRBJ2-1; TRBD2 aligns across 11 bases. V lost 2 bases and J lost 13; bases outside the gene matches: 7. Germline CDR1 MNHEY, CDR2 SVGAGI. This CDR3 spans 14 amino acids. Here the CDR3 DNA reads TGTGCCAGCAGTTACGAACTAGCGGGAGAGTTACAGTTCTTC. Its translation: CASSYELAGELQFF.

This clonotype was seen a few times. The chain has TRBV28 and TRBJ2-2; D gene unclear. V was trimmed by 7 bases and J by 4 bases, leaving 22 bases between them. This CDR3 has 17 amino acids. CDR1 and CDR2 (germline): MDHEN, SYDVKM. CDR3 residues: CASTGSPFMRSTGELFF. The CDR3 DNA is TGTGCCAGCACCGGGTCTCCGTTTATGCGCAGCACCGGGGAGCTGTTTTTT.

The J gene is TRBJ2-7, the V gene TRBV6-1; 8 bases line up with TRBD1. The germline gives CDR1 MNHNS, CDR2 SASEGT. The V segment lost 6 bases and the J segment 2 bases; nucleotides outside the gene matches: 12. There are 16 residues in the CDR3. CDR3 in amino acids: CASSEWTGLPTYEQYF. CDR3 bases: TGTGCCAGCAGCGAGTGGACAGGGTTGCCTACCTACGAGCAGTACTTC.

This clonotype occurred many times. The chain carries TRBV20-1 and TRBJ2-7; weak D call: TRBD1 (5 bases). Germline V lookup: CDR1 DFQATT, CDR2 SNEGSKA (reference sequence). The CDR3 is 13 amino acids. V dropped 1 base and J dropped 2 bases, with 9 bases sitting between them. CDR3 sequence: CSARGRVAYEQYF. The DNA of the CDR3 is TGCAGTGCTAGAGGCAGGGTTGCCTACGAGCAGTACTTC.

This clonotype showed up many times. The chain employs TRBV28 and TRBJ1-1; the D is unclear. The CDR3 is 15 residues long. V lost 4 bases and J lost 7, with 19 bases in between. CDR1 is MDHEN and CDR2 is SYDVKM in the germline V gene. The CDR3: CASSSHGGIGDEAFF. For the CDR3, the DNA is TGTGCCAGCAGTTCCCATGGTGGGATCGGGGATGAAGCTTTCTTT. Complete variable domain (other parts from reference TRBV28 and TRBJ1-1): DVKVTQSSRYLVKRTGEKVFLECVQDMDHENMFWYRQDPGLGLRLIYFSYDVKMKEKGDIPEGYSVSREKKERFSLILESASTNQTSMYLCASSSHGGIGDEAFFGQGTRLTVV.

This clonotype has ten or more counts. This chain connects TRBV28 to TRBJ2-5; the D is unclear. The CDR3 has 12 residues. CDR1 and CDR2 (germline): MDHEN, SYDVKM. Trimming removed 8 bases at V and 5 bases at J, with 12 bases between. The CDR3 DNA reads TGTGCCAGCCGCCGAGTCAGGGAGACCCAGTACTTC. This encodes CASRRVRETQYF.

J is TRBJ2-1 and V is TRBV7-2; D may be TRBD1 (5 bases). With 5 bases removed from V and 4 bases from J, the gap between germline ends came to 18 bases. Germline V CDR1 and CDR2: SGHTA, FQGNSA. The CDR3 runs 16 residues. CDR3 sequence: CASSRNPSPGYNEQFF. DNA for the CDR3: TGTGCCAGCAGCCGAAACCCCTCCCCAGGGTACAATGAGCAGTTCTTC.

This clonotype was detected many times. This chain connects TRBV10-3 to TRBJ2-7, with 7 bases identical to TRBD2. V shed 3 bases, J shed 0 bases, and the junction held 5 bases outside the gene matches. In germline, CDR1 is ENHRY, CDR2 SYGVKD. There are 15 residues in the CDR3. CDR3 in amino acids: CAISDPSGFSYEQYF. In DNA form, the CDR3 reads TGTGCCATCAGTGATCCTAGCGGCTTCTCCTACGAGCAGTACTTC.

This clonotype was counted ten times or more. The chain employs TRBV28 and TRBJ2-1, with 9 nucleotides matching TRBD1. CDR1 is MDHEN, CDR2 SYDVKM, per germline. The CDR3 runs 15 residues. V shed 5 bases, J shed 7 bases, and the junction held 9 bases outside the gene matches. CDR3: CASSLPDDRGNEQFF. The CDR3 DNA is TGTGCCAGCAGTCTACCCGACGACAGGGGGAATGAGCAGTTCTTC.